Listed here are 24 T cell receptor beta chains from one sample, sequenced in a study of blood T cells in healthy people across ages (dated by TCRdb to the mid-2010s). The receptor library was made with 5' RACE. The sequencer listed for this sample is Illumina HiSeq 2500. A second PCR of about 7 to 12 cycles was run with a J-beta primer mix and a sample-barcoded 5' primer. TCRdb reprocessed the public reads (quality trimming at Q25 with fastp, clone calling with MiXCR) and kept in-frame beta chains. Entries that share a CDR3 protein sequence are merged under the most common genes and DNA. The sample table contains 800,000 or so distinct CDR3 sequences; only one count was recorded for approximately 67% of them. 25% to 30% of the sample rests with the top ten. Sequences were obtained from blood. These receptor sequences come from a man younger than 45 in good health.

The chain joins TRBV6-5 to TRBJ2-1; TRBD1 or TRBD2 may be the D gene (6 bases each). The CDR3 runs to 13 residues. The germline V gene encodes CDR1 MNHEY and CDR2 SVGAGI. With 10 bases removed from V and 4 bases from J, the gap between germline ends came to 14 bases. The CDR3 bases are TGTGCCACTTGTGAGGGGGGATACAATGAGCAGTTCTTC. Translating gives CATCEGGYNEQFF.

The rearrangement joins TRBV4-3 to TRBJ2-3, with 7 bases lining up with TRBD1. Germline V gives CDR1 LGHNA, CDR2 YSLEER. The CDR3 is 14 residues long. Trimming cost V 3 bases and J 6 bases; bases outside gene matches: 6. The DNA for the CDR3 is TGCGCCAGCAGCCAGCCGGGACAGTTGGATACGCAGTATTTT. It translates to CASSQPGQLDTQYF.

The chain recombines TRBV5-1 with TRBJ2-1; perhaps TRBD1 as D (6 bases). Germline loops: CDR1 SGHRS, CDR2 YFSETQ. Deletions cut 2 bases from V and 4 bases from J, with 19 bases between. This CDR3 is 17 amino acids long. The CDR3 protein is CASSLPPPDSQYNEQFF. CDR3 in DNA: TGCGCCAGCAGCTTACCCCCTCCGGACAGCCAATACAATGAGCAGTTCTTC.

The chain links TRBV12-3 or TRBV12-4 to TRBJ2-3; D gene uncertain. V was cut by 1 base and J by 4 bases, with 9 bases left in between. The CDR3 is 14 residues long. The chain's CDR3 is CASSLEVPSDTQYF. The CDR3 coding sequence is TGTGCCAGCAGTTTAGAAGTCCCATCAGATACGCAGTATTTT.

The chain carries TRBV6-5 and TRBJ2-4; no reliable D call. The end of the DNA is better explained by TRBJ2-7, so the J call may be wrong. The CDR3 covers 14 residues. The germline V gene has CDR1 MNHEY and CDR2 SVGAGI. The CDR3 is CASNNVGRSYEQYF. The CDR3 bases are TGTGCCAGCAACAACGTCGGCAGGTCCTACGAGCAGTACTTC.

V and J are TRBV6-2 or TRBV6-3 and TRBJ2-5; D is tentatively TRBD1 or TRBD2 (5 bases each). Germline V gene data show CDR1 as MNHEY and CDR2 as SVGEGT. The CDR3 is made up of 12 amino acids. Trimming cost V 8 bases and J 5 bases, with 12 bases left between them. CDR3 amino acids: CASLSGTETQYF. CDR3 nucleotide sequence: TGTGCCAGCCTATCCGGGACGGAGACCCAGTACTTC.

This clonotype has at least ten counts. A much more abundant neighbour one base away suggests this may be a read error. The rearrangement joins TRBV29-1 to TRBJ2-1; D uncertain. V was clipped by 4 bases and J by 0 bases, with 16 bases between them. The CDR3 is made up of 16 amino acids. Germline values: CDR1 SQVTM, CDR2 ANQGSEA. The CDR3 here is CSVGVPEVSSYNEQFF. DNA for the CDR3: TGCAGCGTTGGGGTCCCAGAAGTTAGCTCCTACAATGAGCAGTTCTTC.

This clonotype was seen just once. This chain uses TRBV6-1 with TRBJ2-3, with D perhaps assigned TRBD1 or TRBD2 (6 bases each). CDR1 MNHNS and CDR2 SASEGT come from the germline V gene. V lost 6 bases, J lost 6 bases, and 13 bases lay in between. The CDR3 runs to 13 residues. CDR3 coding DNA: TGTGCCAGCAGCCGGGGGCCAAACGATACGCAGTATTTT. It codes for CASSRGPNDTQYF.

This clonotype was counted only a few times. V gene TRBV9 combines with J gene TRBJ1-2; D remains unclear. This CDR3 contains 10 residues. Germline V CDR1 and CDR2: SGDLS, YYNGEE. Trimming removed 5 bases at V and 8 bases at J, with 7 bases between. The DNA of the CDR3 is TGTGCCAGCAGTGGACGGGGCTACACCTTC. It yields the protein CASSGRGYTF.

J is TRBJ1-5 and V is TRBV27, with 11 positions matching TRBD1. Per germline, CDR1 MNHEY and CDR2 SMNVEV (reference sequence). The CDR3 covers 16 residues. The V segment lost 0 bases and the J segment 9 bases; nucleotides outside the gene matches: 7. The CDR3 DNA reads as TGTGCCAGCAGTTTATCGGGACAGGGGGGAAGTCGGCCCCAGCATTTT. The encoded protein is CASSLSGQGGSRPQHF.

V is TRBV5-1 and J is TRBJ1-4; TRBD1 aligns across 8 bases. Germline V lookup: CDR1 SGHRS, CDR2 YFSETQ. With V trimmed by 7 bases and J by 5 bases, 7 bases remained unmatched. The CDR3 loop spans 14 amino acids. CDR3 region: CASGSTGGNEKLFF. Here the CDR3 DNA reads TGCGCCAGCGGATCAACAGGGGGAAATGAAAAACTGTTTTTT.

The V and J genes are TRBV9 and TRBJ2-4; TRBD1 is a possible D gene (6 bases). The end of the DNA aligns better with TRBJ2-7, so the J call may be wrong. The CDR3 extends over 14 amino acids. Germline assignment: CDR1 SGDLS and CDR2 YYNGEE. Here the CDR3 DNA reads TGTGCCAGCAGCAAGTGCACAGGGATGGGCGAGCAGTACTTC. Residues: CASSKCTGMGEQYF.

A remark on this clonotype: An end of the junction differs from the germline gene, which may be a read error. The chain joins TRBV14 to TRBJ2-1; D might be TRBD1 or TRBD2, each matching 6 bases. The CDR3 extends over 16 amino acids. In germline, CDR1 is SGHDN, CDR2 FVKESK. DNA of the CDR3: TGTGCCAGCAGCCTTTTCCCGCCGGGGGCCTACAATGAGCAGTTCTTT. Translation: CASSLFPPGAYNEQFF. Complete variable domain (other parts from reference TRBV14 and TRBJ2-1): EAGVTQFPSHSVIEKGQTVTLRCDPISGHDNLYWYRRVMGKEIKFLLHFVKESKQDESGMPNNRFLAERTGGTYSTLKVQPAELEDSGVYFCASSLFPPGAYNEQFFGPGTRLTVL.

This chain joins TRBV5-1 and TRBJ2-1; 15 bases are a match to TRBD2. J was trimmed by 15 bases and V by 3 bases; bases with no gene match: 10. The CDR3 consists of 15 residues. Germline V lookup: CDR1 SGHRS, CDR2 YFSETQ. Written as DNA, the CDR3 is TGCGCCAGCAGCTCAGGACTAGCGGGGGGGCCAAAGGGGTTCTTC. Protein: CASSSGLAGGPKGFF.

Only a few counts were recorded for this clonotype. The chain carries TRBV27 and TRBJ2-2; 7 nucleotides agree with TRBD1. The germline CDR1 and CDR2 sequences are MNHEY and SMNVEV (reference sequence). The CDR3 consists of 15 residues. Unmatched junction bases numbered 11, after V lost 5 bases and J lost 8 bases. In DNA, the CDR3 is TGTGCCAGCAGTCTGGGACAGAGGAGTACGGGGGAGCTGTTTTTT. Encoded protein: CASSLGQRSTGELFF.

This clonotype has more than one count but fewer than ten. CDR3 bases: TGTGCCAGCAGCCAGGGGACAGGGGGATCGTTACTGGAGACCCAGTACTTC. Translation gives CASSQGTGGSLLETQYF. This rearrangement joins TRBV3-1 to TRBJ2-5, with TRBD1 identical over 11 bases. The CDR3 sequence is 17 residues long. CDR1 and CDR2 (germline): LGHDT, YNNKEL (reference sequence). V lost 3 bases and J lost 5; bases outside the gene matches: 11.

V usage is TRBV12-3 or TRBV12-4 and J usage is TRBJ2-3, with D maybe TRBD1 (6 bases). CDR3 length: 16 amino acids. V lost 6 bases to trimming and J lost 0 bases, with 16 bases between them. The CDR3 reads CASSRVTGPSTDTQYF. DNA of the CDR3: TGTGCCAGCAGCCGGGTGACAGGACCTAGCACAGATACGCAGTATTTT.

J is TRBJ2-3 and V is TRBV6-4; 10 bases are a match to TRBD1. The length of the CDR3 is 15 residues. Unmatched junction bases numbered 7, after V lost 5 bases and J lost 5 bases. Germline V gene sequence: CDR1 MRHNA, CDR2 SNTAGT. CDR3 nucleotide sequence: TGTGCCAGCAGTACGGACAGGGGGTTTGGAGATACGCAGTATTTT. It translates to CASSTDRGFGDTQYF.

This sequence joins TRBV4-3 and TRBJ1-6; no clear D gene. Germline lookup yields CDR1 LGHNA and CDR2 YSLEER. The ends were cut back, 0 bases at V and 0 bases at J, with 12 bases in the middle. There are 18 residues in the CDR3. The CDR3 region has the DNA TGCGCCAGCAGCCAAGATCTCGACCGAAGCTCCTATAATTCACCCCTCCACTTT. Translated: CASSQDLDRSSYNSPLHF.

The V gene is TRBV15, the J gene TRBJ2-7; D call uncertain. The V end was cut by 6 bases, the J end by 7 bases, with 13 bases between. The length of the CDR3 is 12 residues. CDR1 and CDR2 (germline): LNHNV, YYDKDF (reference sequence). CDR3 region: CATRGSFGEQYF. The CDR3 DNA sequence: TGTGCCACCAGGGGGTCATTCGGGGAGCAGTACTTC. The full variable domain, rest sourced from reference TRBV15 and TRBJ2-7, is DAMVIQNPRYQVTQFGKPVTLSCSQTLNHNVMYWYQQKSSQAPKLLFHYYDKDFNNEADTPDNFQSRRPNTSFCFLDIRSPGLGDTAMYLCATRGSFGEQYFGPGTRLTVT.

Details on this clonotype: A much larger clone differs by one base, so this may be a read error. This chain connects TRBV4-3 to TRBJ2-1, with D hard to call. Germline lookup yields CDR1 LGHNA and CDR2 YSLEER. The CDR3 extends over 14 amino acids. CDR3 bases: TGCGCCAGCAGCCAACTGTTATCCTACGATGAGCAGTTCTTC. It is translated as CASSQLLSYDEQFF.

The chain carries TRBV20-1 and TRBJ1-2; D may be TRBD1 (6 bases). Germline CDR1 is DFQATT and CDR2 is SNEGSKA (reference sequence). The CDR3 loop spans 13 amino acids. The V gene lost 4 bases and the J gene lost 5 bases, with 14 bases spanning the gap. Written as DNA, the CDR3 is TGCAGTGCTATACGGACAGCAGGATATGGCTACACCTTC. Translating it yields CSAIRTAGYGYTF.

The J gene is TRBJ1-2, the V gene TRBV29-1; D is unresolved. Trimming shortened V by 7 bases and J by 7 bases, and 19 bases separated the two germline ends. Germline V CDR1 and CDR2: SQVTM, ANQGSEA. The CDR3 is 13 amino acids. As DNA, the CDR3 is TGCAGCGGGACTACGGGCGCGGAGACTGGCTACACCTTC. Translation: CSGTTGAETGYTF. Combining the CDR3 with reference TRBV29-1 and TRBJ1-2 gives the whole variable domain SAVISQKPSRDICQRGTSLTIQCQVDSQVTMMFWYRQQPGQSLTLIATANQGSEATYESGFVIDKFPISRPNLTFSTLTVSNMSPEDSSIYLCSGTTGAETGYTFGSGTRLTVV.

J is TRBJ2-1 and V is TRBV14; D is possibly TRBD2 (5 bases). The V and J ends lost 0 bases and 5 bases respectively, with 8 bases between them. Looked up from germline, CDR1 is SGHDN and CDR2 is FVKESK. The CDR3 extends over 14 amino acids. The DNA for the CDR3 is TGTGCCAGCAGCCAAGAGGCGGGTGACAATGAGCAGTTCTTC. This codes for CASSQEAGDNEQFF.